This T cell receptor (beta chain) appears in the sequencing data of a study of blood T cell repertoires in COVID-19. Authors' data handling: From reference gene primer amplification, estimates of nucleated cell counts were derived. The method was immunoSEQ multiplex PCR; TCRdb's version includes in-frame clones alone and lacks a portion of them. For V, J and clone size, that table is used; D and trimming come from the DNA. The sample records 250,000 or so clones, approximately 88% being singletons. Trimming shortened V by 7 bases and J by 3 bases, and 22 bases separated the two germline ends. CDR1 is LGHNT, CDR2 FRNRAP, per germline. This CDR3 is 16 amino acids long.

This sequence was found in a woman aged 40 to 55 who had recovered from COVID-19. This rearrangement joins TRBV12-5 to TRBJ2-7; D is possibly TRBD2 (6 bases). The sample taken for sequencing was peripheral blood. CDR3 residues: CASVSDGSHTYYEQYF. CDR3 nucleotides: TGTGCTAGTGTCTCGGACGGGAGCCATACTTACTACGAGCAGTACTTC. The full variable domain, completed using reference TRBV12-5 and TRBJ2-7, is DARVTQTPRHKVTEMGQEVTMRCQPILGHNTVFWYRQTMMQGLELLAYFRNRAPLDDSGMPKDRFSAEMPDATLATLKIQPSEPRDSAVYFCASVSDGSHTYYEQYFGPGTRLTVT.